The rows below give T cell receptor beta chains drawn from one sample of a study of T cells in Graves' hyperthyroidism and ophthalmopathy. A single record per CDR3 protein comes from TCRdb applying MiXCR to the multiplex PCR reads. Seen here are 530,000 or so distinct CDR3 sequences, about a sixth observed once, and the top ten hold approximately 15%. The sequenced material came from blood. The receptors here all came from a woman between 18 and 29 years old with Graves' ophthalmopathy. CDR3s include the opening cysteine and the closing phenylalanine or tryptophan. A D gene is named only where the DNA matches it firmly. Only part of the rows carry a size: once, few, many, or a class if the clone is expanded.

j_gene,v_gene,d_gene,abundance,CDR3aa,CDR3nt
TRBJ1-3,TRBV5-5,-,many,CASSLAGGNTIYF,TGTGCCAGCAGCTTGGCGGGAGGAAACACCATATATTTT
TRBJ2-7,TRBV20-1,-,many,CSARDHSGIYEQYF,TGCAGTGCTAGAGATCACTCGGGAATCTACGAGCAGTACTTC
TRBJ1-2,TRBV20-1,-,few,CSASFYRVSGGDGYTF,TGCAGTGCTAGCTTTTACAGGGTTTCGGGAGGAGATGGCTACACCTTC
TRBJ2-7,TRBV29-1,-,many,CRSRMVSYEQYF,TGCAGGTCGAGGATGGTTAGTTACGAGCAGTACTTC
TRBJ2-7,TRBV28,-,many,CASSLGAQGREQYF,TGTGCCAGCTCCCTGGGGGCACAGGGACGCGAGCAGTACTTC
TRBJ2-2,TRBV12-3/TRBV12-4,-,-,CASSSPSLGDTGELFF,TGTGCCAGCAGTTCACCCTCCCTGGGGGACACCGGGGAGCTGTTTTTT
TRBJ2-1,TRBV4-1,-,-,CASSQVFSLSYNEQFF,TGCGCCAGCAGCCAAGTGTTCTCCCTCTCCTACAATGAGCAGTTCTTC
TRBJ2-2,TRBV7-3,TRBD2,-,CASSLVAGATNTGELFF,TGTGCCAGCAGCTTAGTAGCGGGGGCTACGAACACCGGGGAGCTGTTTTTT
TRBJ1-1,TRBV2,-,many,CASSEAGRNTEAFF,TGTGCCAGCAGTGAAGCTGGCCGGAACACTGAAGCTTTCTTT
TRBJ1-5,TRBV12-3/TRBV12-4,-,many,CASSSGQEQHF,TGTGCCAGCAGCTCAGGACAAGAGCAGCATTTT
TRBJ1-4,TRBV19,TRBD1,few,CASSRRPGQEFWTEKLFF,TGTGCCAGTAGCCGCAGGCCGGGACAGGAGTTTTGGACTGAAAAACTGTTTTTT
TRBJ1-6,TRBV5-8,-,-,CASSPVRPAGSPLHF,TGTGCCAGCAGCCCAGTCCGGCCGGCCGGTTCACCCCTCCACTTT
TRBJ1-2,TRBV27,TRBD1,-,CASSLQGGLSLNYGYTF,TGTGCCAGCAGCTTACAGGGGGGTCTTTCGCTGAACTATGGCTACACCTTC
TRBJ2-1,TRBV6-1,-,-,CASSVSTSDYNEQFF,TGTGCCAGCAGTGTTTCTACCTCCGACTACAATGAGCAGTTCTTC
TRBJ2-3,TRBV19,-,-,CASTRVGDTQYF,TGTGCCAGTACCCGGGTCGGGGATACGCAGTATTTT
TRBJ2-5,TRBV2,-,-,CASSGTHWETQCF,TGTGCCAGCAGCGGGACCCATTGGGAGACCCAGTGCTTC
TRBJ2-7,TRBV18,TRBD1,many,CASSPGTGDVYEQYF,TGTGCCAGCTCCCCCGGGACAGGAGACGTCTACGAGCAGTACTTC
TRBJ2-3,TRBV6-4,-,once,CASSDLGLSTDTQYF,TGTGCCAGCAGTGACTTAGGGCTCAGCACAGATACGCAGTATTTT
TRBJ2-6,TRBV2,-,-,CASREDHSGANVLTF,TGTGCCAGCAGAGAGGACCATTCTGGGGCCAACGTCCTGACTTTC
TRBJ2-1,TRBV3-1,TRBD2,-,CASSSPKSGSSYKSSYNEQFF,TGTGCCAGCAGCTCCCCAAAGAGCGGGAGCTCCTACAAAAGCTCCTACAATGAGCAGTTCTTC
TRBJ2-2,TRBV27,-,-,CASSRSMTGELFF,TGTGCCAGCAGTCGCTCTATGACCGGGGAGCTGTTTTTT
TRBJ1-1,TRBV27,TRBD1,many,CASSSETGGYTEAFF,TGTGCCAGCAGTTCCGAGACAGGGGGCTACACTGAAGCTTTCTTT
TRBJ1-2,TRBV5-6,-,few,CASSPVGEGNNYGYTF,TGTGCCAGCAGCCCTGTCGGGGAGGGGAACAACTATGGCTACACCTTC
TRBJ1-2,TRBV11-2,TRBD1,many,CASSNPGTVNYGYTF,TGTGCCAGCAGCAACCCCGGGACAGTAAACTATGGCTACACCTTC
TRBJ1-1,TRBV12-3/TRBV12-4,-,many,CASSFGLRGRGTEAFF,TGTGCCAGCAGTTTTGGGCTGAGGGGTCGGGGCACTGAAGCTTTCTTT
TRBJ1-5,TRBV28,-,many,CASSLIDWSNQPQHF,TGTGCCAGCAGTTTAATTGATTGGAGCAATCAGCCCCAGCATTTT
TRBJ1-1,TRBV29-1,-,many,CSAEQGMNTEAFF,TGCAGCGCTGAACAGGGTATGAACACTGAAGCTTTCTTT
TRBJ1-2,TRBV18,-,many,CASSRTDFYGYTF,TGTGCCAGCTCACGGACAGACTTCTATGGCTACACCTTC
TRBJ1-2,TRBV27,-,few,CASSSSGLYGYTF,TGTGCCAGCAGTTCTTCCGGACTTTATGGCTACACCTTC
TRBJ1-2,TRBV30,-,many,CACGGTDFYGYTF,TGTGCCTGTGGAGGGACGGATTTTTATGGCTACACCTTC
TRBJ1-4,TRBV27,-,-,CASSLSGGGYEKLFF,TGTGCCAGCAGTTTATCCGGGGGCGGCTATGAAAAACTGTTTTTT
TRBJ1-5,TRBV7-8,TRBD1,many,CASSLADWTGNQPQHF,TGTGCCAGCAGCTTAGCAGATTGGACAGGGAATCAGCCCCAGCATTTT
TRBJ1-1,TRBV28,TRBD1,many,CASSRGTGAYEAFF,TGTGCCAGCAGTCGGGGAACAGGGGCATATGAAGCTTTCTTT
TRBJ2-3,TRBV4-2,-,many,CASSQGATSTDTQYF,TGTGCCAGCAGCCAAGGTGCGACTAGCACAGATACGCAGTATTTT
TRBJ2-5,TRBV15,-,-,CATSRDRAGSAQYF,TGTGCCACCAGCAGAGACAGGGCTGGTTCGGCCCAGTACTTC
TRBJ2-7,TRBV10-3,TRBD1,few,CAIRTGGTGFYEQYF,TGTGCCATCAGAACTGGCGGGACAGGGTTCTACGAGCAGTACTTC
TRBJ2-7,TRBV12-3/TRBV12-4,-,many,CASSLDMAGASYEQYF,TGTGCCAGCAGTTTAGATATGGCAGGTGCTAGCTACGAGCAGTACTTC
TRBJ1-1,TRBV6-2/TRBV6-3,-,many,CASSYSWYWSWNTEAFF,TGTGCCAGCAGTTACTCTTGGTATTGGAGCTGGAACACTGAAGCTTTCTTT
TRBJ1-1,TRBV13,TRBD1,few,CASSSEPTGAEAFF,TGTGCCAGCAGCTCCGAACCGACAGGGGCTGAAGCTTTCTTT
TRBJ1-1,TRBV29-1,TRBD1,-,CSVDSRGHDTEAFF,TGCAGCGTTGATAGTAGGGGGCATGACACTGAAGCTTTCTTT
TRBJ1-1,TRBV7-9,-,-,CASSPLTVGTEAFF,TGTGCCAGCAGCCCCCTCACTGTTGGCACTGAAGCTTTCTTT
TRBJ1-3,TRBV13,-,-,CASSRGTSSGNTIYF,TGTGCCAGCAGCCGGGGGACAAGCTCTGGAAACACCATATATTTT
TRBJ1-6,TRBV2,-,many,CASSEFGQASPLHF,TGTGCCAGCAGTGAATTTGGACAAGCTTCACCCCTCCACTTT
TRBJ2-5,TRBV28,TRBD1,-,CASSNSDRGSEQETQYF,TGTGCCAGCAGTAACTCGGACAGGGGATCCGAGCAAGAGACCCAGTACTTC
TRBJ2-1,TRBV9,-,many,CASSVGGGISYNEQFF,TGTGCCAGCAGCGTAGGAGGGGGGATTTCCTACAATGAGCAGTTCTTC
TRBJ2-1,TRBV28,TRBD2,many,CASSFGEREKSYNEQFF,TGTGCCAGCAGTTTCGGGGAGCGGGAGAAGTCCTACAATGAGCAGTTCTTC
TRBJ2-7,TRBV4-1,-,-,CASSPASGKDTYEQYF,TGCGCCAGCAGCCCAGCCAGCGGAAAGGATACCTACGAGCAGTACTTC
TRBJ2-3,TRBV18,TRBD1,many,CASSEQGTGSRTDTQYF,TGTGCCAGCTCGGAACAGGGGACAGGGTCCAGGACAGATACGCAGTATTTT
TRBJ2-1,TRBV20-1,TRBD2,many,CSARARGALYNEQFF,TGCAGTGCTAGGGCGCGGGGGGCACTTTACAATGAGCAGTTCTTC
TRBJ2-3,TRBV20-1,-,many,CSARQPGGGITDTQYF,TGCAGTGCTAGACAACCCGGGGGAGGAATCACAGATACGCAGTATTTT
TRBJ2-3,TRBV20-1,TRBD2,-,CSVGQQGLAGGPRDTQYF,TGCAGTGTGGGCCAACAAGGACTAGCGGGGGGGCCTAGAGATACGCAGTATTTT
TRBJ1-2,TRBV4-3,TRBD1,few,CASSGMMDREGYGYTF,TGCGCCAGCAGCGGTATGATGGACAGGGAGGGCTATGGCTACACCTTC
TRBJ2-3,TRBV5-6,TRBD1,many,CASSPGQNTDTQYF,TGTGCCAGCAGCCCGGGACAGAACACAGATACGCAGTATTTT